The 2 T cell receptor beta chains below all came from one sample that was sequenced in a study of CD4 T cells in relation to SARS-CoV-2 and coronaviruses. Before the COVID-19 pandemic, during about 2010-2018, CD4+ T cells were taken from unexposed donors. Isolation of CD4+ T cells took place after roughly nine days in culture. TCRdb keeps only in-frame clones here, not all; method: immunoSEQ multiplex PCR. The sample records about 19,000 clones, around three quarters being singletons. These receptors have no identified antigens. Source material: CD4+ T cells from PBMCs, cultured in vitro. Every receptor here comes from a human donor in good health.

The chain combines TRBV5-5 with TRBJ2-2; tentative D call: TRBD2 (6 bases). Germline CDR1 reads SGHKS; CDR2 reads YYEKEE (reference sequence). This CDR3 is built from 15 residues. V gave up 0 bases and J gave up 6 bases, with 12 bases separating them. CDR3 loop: CASSLEASVAGELFF. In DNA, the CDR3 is TGTGCCAGCAGCTTGGAGGCTAGCGTAGCCGGGGAGCTGTTTTTT.

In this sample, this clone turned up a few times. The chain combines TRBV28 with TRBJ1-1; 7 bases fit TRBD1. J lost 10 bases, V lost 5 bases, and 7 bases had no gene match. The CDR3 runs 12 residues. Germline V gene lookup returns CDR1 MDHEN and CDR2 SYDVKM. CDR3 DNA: TGTGCCAGCAGTCCTGTGACAGGGCGAGCTTTCTTT. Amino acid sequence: CASSPVTGRAFF.